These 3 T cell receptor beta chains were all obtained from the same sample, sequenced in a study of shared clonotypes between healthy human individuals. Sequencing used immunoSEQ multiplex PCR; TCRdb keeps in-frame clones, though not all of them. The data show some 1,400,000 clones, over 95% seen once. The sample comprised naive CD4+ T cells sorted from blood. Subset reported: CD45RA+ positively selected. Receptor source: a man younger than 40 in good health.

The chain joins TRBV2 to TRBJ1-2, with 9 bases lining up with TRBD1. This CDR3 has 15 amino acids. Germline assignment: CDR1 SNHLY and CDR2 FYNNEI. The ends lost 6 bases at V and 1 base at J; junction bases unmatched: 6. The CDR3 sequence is CASSPDRGGNYGYTF. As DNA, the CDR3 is TGTGCCAGCAGCCCGGACAGGGGAGGTAACTATGGCTACACCTTC.

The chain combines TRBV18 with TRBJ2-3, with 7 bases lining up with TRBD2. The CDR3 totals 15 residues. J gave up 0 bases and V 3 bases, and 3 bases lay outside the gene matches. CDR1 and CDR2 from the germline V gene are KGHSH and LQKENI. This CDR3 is CASSPRELSTDTQYF. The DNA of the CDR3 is TGTGCCAGCTCACCGCGGGAGTTGAGCACAGATACGCAGTATTTT.

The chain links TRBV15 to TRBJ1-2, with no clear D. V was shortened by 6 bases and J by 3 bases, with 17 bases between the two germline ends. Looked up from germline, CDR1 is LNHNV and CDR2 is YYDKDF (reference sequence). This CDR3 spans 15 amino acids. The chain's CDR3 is CATSSGHGADYGYTF. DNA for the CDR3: TGTGCCACCAGTTCGGGCCACGGAGCTGACTATGGCTACACCTTC. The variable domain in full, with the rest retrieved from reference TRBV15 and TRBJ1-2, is DAMVIQNPRYQVTQFGKPVTLSCSQTLNHNVMYWYQQKSSQAPKLLFHYYDKDFNNEADTPDNFQSRRPNTSFCFLDIRSPGLGDTAMYLCATSSGHGADYGYTFGSGTRLTVV.